Listed below are T cell receptor beta chains from one sample, sequenced in a study of ipilimumab plus nivolumab after autologous stem cell transplantation. Repertoires were generated with immunoSEQ multiplex PCR, while TCRdb's copy carries only in-frame clones and drops some. This table has fewer than 95,000 clones, 75% to 85% appearing once. The source was PBMCs, collected in a trial of ipilimumab plus nivolumab as post-transplant consolidation. Receptors were obtained from a male donor with diffuse large B-cell lymphoma. The CDR3 runs from the conserved cysteine through the conserved F or W. Fields, in order: CDR3 DNA, CDR3 protein, J gene, V gene, D gene, clone size, CDR3 length. The D gene is left open where the match is weak. Expanded clones get a size class; other rows say once, few or many, or leave the size out.

TGTGCCAGCAGCCAAGGGTACGGGGGGGCAAACTACAATGAGCAGTTCTTC	CASSQGYGGANYNEQFF	TRBJ2-1	TRBV4-2	TRBD2	NA	17
TGTGCCTGGAATGGCGGAGACACAGATACGCAGTATTTT	CAWNGGDTDTQYF	TRBJ2-3	TRBV30	NA	NA	13
TGTGCCAGCAGCCCTAATACAAACAGGGTTTCTGGTGAGCAGTTCTTC	CASSPNTNRVSGEQFF	TRBJ2-1	TRBV7-2	NA	NA	16
TGTGCCAGCAGCTTAGGTTCGGGTAATGAAAAACTGTTTTTT	CASSLGSGNEKLFF	TRBJ1-4	TRBV7-9	NA	NA	14
TGTGCCAGCAGAGCCGACACCTTTCAAGAGACCCAGTACTTC	CASRADTFQETQYF	TRBJ2-5	TRBV21-1	NA	NA	14
TGTGCCAGCAGCTTTAGCGGACAAAATAATTCACCCCTCCACTTT	CASSFSGQNNSPLHF	TRBJ1-6	TRBV5-6	NA	once	15
TGTGCCAGCAGCTTGGAACAGTCGAACACTGAAGCTTTCTTT	CASSLEQSNTEAFF	TRBJ1-1	TRBV5-6	NA	NA	14
TGTGCCAGCTACTCCTGGGAGAGAACCGGGGAGCTGTTTTTT	CASYSWERTGELFF	TRBJ2-2	TRBV27	NA	NA	14
TGTGCCAGCAGCCAGGGGACGGAAGAGACCCAGTACTTC	CASSQGTEETQYF	TRBJ2-5	TRBV14	NA	NA	13
TGTGCCAGCAGAACAGGGTGGGGAGGAGCCCCTAACTATGGCTACACCTTC	CASRTGWGGAPNYGYTF	TRBJ1-2	TRBV28	NA	NA	17
TGTGCCAGCAGCTCCCATTCGGCTAGCTACAATGAGCAGTTCTTC	CASSSHSASYNEQFF	TRBJ2-1	TRBV9	NA	NA	15
TGTGCCAGCTCATGGAGCGAGCGGGTTACTGAAGCTTTCTTT	CASSWSERVTEAFF	TRBJ1-1	TRBV18	NA	NA	14
TGTGCCAGCAGCCGTGAAAGATATGGCTACACCTTC	CASSRERYGYTF	TRBJ1-2	TRBV4-2	NA	NA	12
TGTGCCAGCAGTTCGGGGGATGGCTCCTACAATGAGCAGTTCTTC	CASSSGDGSYNEQFF	TRBJ2-1	TRBV6-6	NA	NA	15
TGTGCCAGTAGTCTCGGACAGGTACTGAATGAGCAGTTCTTC	CASSLGQVLNEQFF	TRBJ2-1	TRBV19	TRBD1	NA	14
TGTGCCACCAGCAGAGCGTACTTGACAGGGGACAATGAGCAGTTCTTC	CATSRAYLTGDNEQFF	TRBJ2-1	TRBV15	TRBD1	once	16
TGCGCCAGCAGCCAAGGACTAGCGGGGGCAAATACGCAGTATTTT	CASSQGLAGANTQYF	TRBJ2-3	TRBV4-1	TRBD2	NA	15
TGTGCCAGTAAGGTGCAGGGAGGAAACACCATATATTTT	CASKVQGGNTIYF	TRBJ1-3	TRBV19	NA	NA	13
TGTGCCAGCAGCCAGATGGGGGGTAGCACAGATACGCAGTATTTT	CASSQMGGSTDTQYF	TRBJ2-3	TRBV11-2	NA	NA	15
TGTGCTAGTGGTTTGGACGGGTATCGCGTTGGAAACACCATATATTTT	CASGLDGYRVGNTIYF	TRBJ1-3	TRBV12-5	NA	NA	16
TGTGCCAGCAGCCCAAAGGACACCTCTGGAAACACCATATATTTT	CASSPKDTSGNTIYF	TRBJ1-3	TRBV7-9	NA	NA	15
TGTGCCAGCAGTATCGGGACAGGGCAAGTGGTGCAGTACTTC	CASSIGTGQVVQYF	TRBJ2-7	TRBV6-1	TRBD1	NA	14
TGTGCTAGGGGTAGCGGGGGGTGGAGCACAGATACGCAGTATTTT	CARGSGGWSTDTQYF	TRBJ2-3	TRBV2	TRBD2	NA	15
TGTGCCTGCCAGACAGGCCCCGACTATGGCTACACCTTC	CACQTGPDYGYTF	TRBJ1-2	TRBV2	NA	NA	13
TGTGCCAGCAGCCAAGAAGGTCCGGACTCTGGGGCCAACGTCCTGACTTTC	CASSQEGPDSGANVLTF	TRBJ2-6	TRBV4-2	NA	many	17
TGTGCCAGCTCACCAAGCCAGTACTACGAGCAGTACTTC	CASSPSQYYEQYF	TRBJ2-7	TRBV18	NA	NA	13
TGCGCCAGCAGCCGACCGACAGGCTCCTACGAGCAGTACTTC	CASSRPTGSYEQYF	TRBJ2-7	TRBV5-1	NA	NA	14
TGTGCCTCCAGGGGGGGACAGGCATGGTATGGCTACACCTTC	CASRGGQAWYGYTF	TRBJ1-2	TRBV10-3	TRBD1	few	14
TGTGCCAGTGTAGGGGTCGCCAACTATGGCTACACCTTC	CASVGVANYGYTF	TRBJ1-2	TRBV2	NA	once	13
TGTGCCAGCAGCACGGGCTACAGGGTAGAGGAGGGTGAGCAGTTCTTC	CASSTGYRVEEGEQFF	TRBJ2-1	TRBV9	NA	NA	16
TGTGCCTGGAGTGTAATGAGCTATAGCGGCTATGGCTACACCTTC	CAWSVMSYSGYGYTF	TRBJ1-2	TRBV30	NA	NA	15
TGCAGCGTTTCCGAGGACACTGAAGCTTTCTTT	CSVSEDTEAFF	TRBJ1-1	TRBV29-1	NA	NA	11
TGTGCCAGCAGCTTTTTTTATGGCGGAGCAACCTACTCTGGAAACACCATATATTTT	CASSFFYGGATYSGNTIYF	TRBJ1-3	TRBV5-4	NA	NA	19